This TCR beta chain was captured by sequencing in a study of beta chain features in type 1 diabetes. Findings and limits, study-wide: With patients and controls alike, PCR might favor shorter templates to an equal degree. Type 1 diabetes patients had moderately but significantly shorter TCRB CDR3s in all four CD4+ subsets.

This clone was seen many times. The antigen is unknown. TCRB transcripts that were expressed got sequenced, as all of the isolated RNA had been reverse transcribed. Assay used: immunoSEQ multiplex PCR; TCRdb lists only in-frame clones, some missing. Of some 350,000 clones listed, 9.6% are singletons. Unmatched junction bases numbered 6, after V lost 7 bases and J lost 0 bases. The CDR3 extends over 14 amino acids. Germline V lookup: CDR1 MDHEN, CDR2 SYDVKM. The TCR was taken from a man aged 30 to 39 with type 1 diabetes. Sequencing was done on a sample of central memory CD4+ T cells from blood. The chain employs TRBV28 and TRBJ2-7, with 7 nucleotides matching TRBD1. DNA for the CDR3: TGTGCCAGCAAGGGGGCAGGCTCCTCCTACGAGCAGTACTTC. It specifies CASKGAGSSYEQYF.